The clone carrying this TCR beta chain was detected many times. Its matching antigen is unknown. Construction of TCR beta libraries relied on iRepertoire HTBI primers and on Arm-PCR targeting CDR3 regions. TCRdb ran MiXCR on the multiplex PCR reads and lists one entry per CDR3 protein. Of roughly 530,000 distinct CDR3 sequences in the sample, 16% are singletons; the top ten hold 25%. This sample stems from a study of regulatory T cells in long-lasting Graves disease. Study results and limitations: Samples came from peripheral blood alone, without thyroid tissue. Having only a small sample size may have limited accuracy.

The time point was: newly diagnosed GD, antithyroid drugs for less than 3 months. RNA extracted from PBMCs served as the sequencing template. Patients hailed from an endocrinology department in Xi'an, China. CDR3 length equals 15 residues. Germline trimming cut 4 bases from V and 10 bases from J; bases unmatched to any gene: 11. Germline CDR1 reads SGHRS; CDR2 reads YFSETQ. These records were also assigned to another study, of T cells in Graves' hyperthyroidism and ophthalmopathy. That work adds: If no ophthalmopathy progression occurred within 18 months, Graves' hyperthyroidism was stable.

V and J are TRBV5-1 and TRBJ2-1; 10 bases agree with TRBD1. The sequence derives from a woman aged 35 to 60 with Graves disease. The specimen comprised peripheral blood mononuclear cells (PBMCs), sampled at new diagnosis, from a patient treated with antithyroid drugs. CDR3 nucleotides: TGCGCCAGCAGCGTTCCGGGACAGGGGAATCAAGAGCAGTTCTTC. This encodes CASSVPGQGNQEQFF.